One sample yielded the 32 T cell receptor beta chains listed below, sequenced in a study of response to subunit inactivated influenza vaccine. MiXCR, run by TCRdb on the RT-PCR reads, gives a single entry per CDR3 protein. The sample records 500,000 or so distinct CDR3 sequences, around 9.9% being singletons. The sequences come from PBMCs from blood, collected 35 to 45 days after vaccination. Receptors originate from a man aged 50-59 years who received an inactivated influenza vaccine.

The CDR3 spells CASSSGTGTDTQYF. The DNA of the CDR3 is TGCGCCAGCAGCAGCGGGACAGGGACAGATACGCAGTATTTT. The chain is built from TRBV5-1 and TRBJ2-3, with TRBD1 matching over 9 bases. V shed 4 bases and J 3 bases; nucleotides not matched to a gene: 3. Germline values: CDR1 SGHRS, CDR2 YFSETQ. CDR3 length: 14 residues.

This clonotype was seen just once. Relative to the germline gene, one junction end is altered; a read error may explain this. The V call is TRBV5-1, the J call TRBJ2-1, with 13 bases matching TRBD2. CDR1 and CDR2 (germline): SGHRS, YFSETQ. The CDR3 is made up of 18 amino acids. CDR3 loop: CASRLDRTSGSIYDEQFF. The CDR3 DNA reads TGCGCCAGCAGGTTGGATCGGACTAGCGGGAGCATCTACGATGAGCAGTTCTTC.

This clonotype is medium-sized (0.01 to 0.1%) in the sample. The V gene is TRBV7-6, the J gene TRBJ2-2; possibly TRBD1 for D (5 bases). Germline V gene lookup returns CDR1 SGHVS and CDR2 FNYEAQ. V dropped 5 bases and J dropped 2 bases, with 15 bases sitting between them. The CDR3 sequence is 16 residues long. CDR3 nucleotides: TGTGCCAGCAGCCTACTTCTAACAGGAAACACCGGGGAGCTGTTTTTT. Its translation is CASSLLLTGNTGELFF.

This clonotype turned up a few times. The J gene is TRBJ2-7, the V gene TRBV28; a possible D gene is TRBD2 (5 bases). Trimming took off 1 base at V and 5 bases at J, with 18 bases between the two ends. The germline CDR1 and CDR2 sequences are MDHEN and SYDVKM. The CDR3 is 16 amino acids. The CDR3 spells CASSLYTPGSAHEQYF. The CDR3 region has the DNA TGTGCCAGCAGTTTATATACTCCGGGGTCGGCTCACGAGCAGTACTTC. Full variable domain (remainder filled in from reference TRBV28 and TRBJ2-7): DVKVTQSSRYLVKRTGEKVFLECVQDMDHENMFWYRQDPGLGLRLIYFSYDVKMKEKGDIPEGYSVSREKKERFSLILESASTNQTSMYLCASSLYTPGSAHEQYFGPGTRLTVT.

This clonotype appeared many times. The chain couples TRBV6-5 to TRBJ2-2, with TRBD2 identical over 8 bases. This CDR3 has 17 residues. Germline loops: CDR1 MNHEY, CDR2 SVGAGI. Trimming removed 4 bases from V and 4 bases from J; junction bases left unmatched: 11. The CDR3 protein is CASSSDVAGRVTGELFF. CDR3 sequence (DNA): TGTGCCAGCAGTTCCGACGTAGCGGGAAGGGTCACCGGGGAGCTGTTTTTT.

This chain joins TRBV5-6 and TRBJ2-7; D is undetermined. With 7 bases removed from V and 3 bases from J, the gap between germline ends came to 11 bases. Looked up from germline, CDR1 is SGHDT and CDR2 is YYEEEE. There are 12 residues in the CDR3. CDR3 region: CASLNNSYEQYF. CDR3 in DNA: TGTGCCAGCCTTAACAACAGCTACGAGCAGTACTTC.

The chain uses TRBV12-3 or TRBV12-4 and TRBJ2-3; TRBD2 agrees at 11 bases. The length of the CDR3 is 15 residues. Trimming took 6 bases from V and 3 from J; bases not matched to a gene: 5. The CDR3: CASSKLAGVTDTQYF. As DNA, the CDR3 is TGTGCCAGCAGCAAACTAGCGGGGGTTACAGATACGCAGTATTTT.

This clonotype was counted a few times. The chain is built from TRBV3-1 and TRBJ2-3; the D is unclear. CDR1 LGHDT and CDR2 YNNKEL come from the germline V gene (reference sequence). Trimming removed 0 bases from V and 0 bases from J, with 13 bases in between. The CDR3 has 17 residues. The CDR3 region has the DNA TGTGCCAGCAGCCAAGAACTGGCGGACGTTAGCACAGATACGCAGTATTTT. This sequence encodes CASSQELADVSTDTQYF.

This clonotype was seen a few times. V and J are TRBV5-6 and TRBJ1-6, with 8 bases matching TRBD1. Germline V gene lookup returns CDR1 SGHDT and CDR2 YYEEEE. Losses at the gene ends were 4 bases for V and 10 bases for J; bases not matched to a gene: 10. The CDR3 is made up of 15 amino acids. The DNA of the CDR3 is TGTGCCAGCAGCATGCGGACAGGGCAGGCCTCACCCCTCCACTTT. Its translation is CASSMRTGQASPLHF. Together with reference TRBV5-6 and TRBJ1-6, the CDR3 gives the full variable domain: DAGVTQSPTHLIKTRGQQVTLRCSPKSGHDTVSWYQQALGQGPQFIFQYYEEEERQRGNFPDRFSGHQFPNYSSELNVNALLLGDSALYLCASSMRTGQASPLHFGNGTRLTVT.

The CDR3: CASSLGSSGGSGTGELFF. The CDR3, as DNA: TGTGCCAGCAGCTTAGGATCTAGCGGGGGGTCGGGCACCGGGGAGCTGTTTTTT. The chain uses TRBV11-2 and TRBJ2-2, with 11 bases lining up with TRBD2. Germline assignment: CDR1 SGHAT and CDR2 FQNNGV. This CDR3 has 18 residues. The V gene end was trimmed by 1 base and the J gene end by 4 bases; junction bases not matched to a gene: 8.

The gene calls are TRBV6-2 or TRBV6-3 and TRBJ2-7; D not resolved. This CDR3 spans 15 amino acids. The V gene lost 2 bases and the J gene lost 2 bases, with 13 bases spanning the gap. Germline loops: CDR1 MNHEY, CDR2 SVGEGT. The CDR3, as DNA: TGTGCCAGCAGTTACCTACTCCATGGGCCCTACGAGCAGTACTTC. Amino acid sequence: CASSYLLHGPYEQYF.

This chain joins TRBV9 and TRBJ2-3; 9 nucleotides match TRBD1. Per the germline V gene, CDR1 is SGDLS and CDR2 is YYNGEE. J was trimmed by 1 base and V by 5 bases; bases with no gene match: 20. The CDR3 sequence is 20 residues long. DNA for the CDR3: TGTGCCAGCAGTCTAGTTCCTTTTAACAGGGGGCCGACCGGCACAGATACGCAGTATTTT. Its translation: CASSLVPFNRGPTGTDTQYF.

This clonotype was seen a few times. Since the CDR3 does not end with the conserved phenylalanine or tryptophan, this likely comes from a read error. The limits of the CDR3 on the DNA are not certain, so only TCRdb's listed CDR3 is given. The J gene is TRBJ1-4, the V gene TRBV21-1; the DNA was not compared with TRBD1, the D call given in the table. TRBV21-1 is reported as a pseudogene. The CDR3 spans 14 amino acids, including both terminal residues. CDR3 sequence: CASSKALRQRRTGL.

This clonotype was seen a handful of times. The chain combines TRBV12-3 or TRBV12-4 with TRBJ2-7; 11 bases align to TRBD2. The CDR3 totals 15 residues. Trimming at V came to 8 bases and at J to 3 bases, leaving 9 bases not matched to a gene. The chain's CDR3 is CASAISGGDSYEQYF. The CDR3 DNA follows: TGTGCCAGCGCGATTAGCGGGGGGGATAGCTACGAGCAGTACTTC.

A few counts support this clonotype. The rearrangement uses TRBV29-1 and TRBJ2-7; possible D gene TRBD2, 6 bases. The V end lost 7 bases, the J end lost 0 bases, and 13 bases lay between the germline ends. CDR1 SQVTM and CDR2 ANQGSEA come from the germline V gene. The CDR3 spans 13 residues. CDR3 sequence: CSAKGGNSYEQYF. The CDR3, as DNA: TGCAGCGCCAAGGGCGGGAACTCCTACGAGCAGTACTTC.

This clonotype was found a few times. V usage is TRBV7-9 and J usage is TRBJ1-5; a possible D gene is TRBD1 (5 bases). The CDR3 covers 13 residues. Germline V lookup: CDR1 SEHNR, CDR2 FQNEAQ (reference sequence). Trimming took off 7 bases at V and 7 bases at J, with 14 bases between the two ends. The CDR3 DNA reads TGTGCCAGCACCCACGAGGGGCGGCAGCCCCAGCATTTT. The encoded protein is CASTHEGRQPQHF. The full variable domain, with the rest looked up from reference TRBV7-9 and TRBJ1-5, is DTGVSQNPRHKITKRGQNVTFRCDPISEHNRLYWYRQTLGQGPEFLTYFQNEAQLEKSRLLSDRFSAERPKGSFSTLEIQRTEQGDSAMYLCASTHEGRQPQHFGDGTRLSIL.

This clonotype came up many times. This chain uses TRBV20-1 with TRBJ2-5; TRBD2 might be the D (5 bases). The CDR3 totals 13 residues. V was clipped by 3 bases and J by 0 bases, with 8 bases between them. Germline CDR1 is DFQATT and CDR2 is SNEGSKA (reference sequence). The CDR3 region has the DNA TGCAGTGCTAGGTTGGGAGACCAAGAGACCCAGTACTTC. The encoded protein is CSARLGDQETQYF.

This clonotype appeared many times. The chain carries TRBV5-1 and TRBJ2-1; 11 bases line up with TRBD1. The germline V gene encodes CDR1 SGHRS and CDR2 YFSETQ. J was trimmed by 5 bases and V by 5 bases; bases with no gene match: 6. The CDR3 consists of 15 residues. The CDR3 reads CASRERTGGNNEQFF. The CDR3 nucleotides are TGCGCCAGCAGGGAAAGGACAGGGGGCAACAATGAGCAGTTCTTC.

This clonotype was picked up a small number of times. The chain is built from TRBV3-1 and TRBJ1-2; D gene ambiguous. V lost 1 base and J 1 base, leaving 4 bases between the germline ends. CDR1 is LGHDT, CDR2 YNNKEL, per germline (reference sequence). The CDR3 consists of 13 residues. The CDR3 DNA reads TGTGCCAGCAGCCAAGGGTTTAACTATGGCTACACCTTC. It is translated as CASSQGFNYGYTF. The variable domain in full, with the rest retrieved from reference TRBV3-1 and TRBJ1-2, is DTAVSQTPKYLVTQMGNDKSIKCEQNLGHDTMYWYKQDSKKFLKIMFSYNNKELIINETVPNRFSPKSPDKAHLNLHINSLELGDSAVYFCASSQGFNYGYTFGSGTRLTVV.

This clonotype was seen a handful of times. The V call is TRBV6-4, the J call TRBJ2-3; D is undetermined. V was trimmed by 2 bases and J by 2 bases, leaving 14 bases between them. Germline V CDR1 and CDR2: MRHNA, SNTAGT. CDR3 size: 16 residues. CDR3 nucleotides: TGTGCCAGCAGTGACCAGACGACATGCCCCACAGATACGCAGTATTTT. Its translation: CASSDQTTCPTDTQYF.

The chain carries TRBV29-1 and TRBJ2-2; no clear D. V was shortened by 4 bases and J by 2 bases, with 14 bases between the two germline ends. This CDR3 region has 15 residues. Looked up from germline, CDR1 is SQVTM and CDR2 is ANQGSEA. CDR3 DNA: TGCAGCGTTGTGATCCCCAGACTTAACACCGGGGAGCTGTTTTTT. Its translation is CSVVIPRLNTGELFF.

The chain recombines TRBV7-9 with TRBJ2-2; D may be TRBD1 (6 bases). Trimming left V 0 bases short and J 9 bases short, with 8 bases between. CDR1 and CDR2 from the germline V gene are SEHNR and FQNEAQ (reference sequence). There are 13 residues in the CDR3. For the CDR3, the DNA is TGTGCCAGCAGCTTAGCGGGGGCCCGGGAGCTGTTTTTT. Translated, it gives CASSLAGARELFF.

The rearrangement joins TRBV4-2 to TRBJ2-1; 7 bases align to TRBD2. Germline V lookup: CDR1 LGHNA, CDR2 YNFKEQ. The CDR3 has 15 amino acids. The junction had 1 base not matched to a gene; V was cut back by 0 bases and J by 2 bases. The CDR3 nucleotides read TGTGCCAGCAGCCAAGACGGGGGGACCTACAATGAGCAGTTCTTC. Its translation: CASSQDGGTYNEQFF.

Many counts were recorded for this clonotype. This chain connects TRBV6-5 to TRBJ2-5; no clear D gene. Germline-derived CDR1 and CDR2 are MNHEY and SVGAGI. The CDR3 is 11 amino acids. V lost 6 bases to trimming and J lost 5 bases, with 7 bases between them. CDR3 loop: CASSIRETQYF. Written as DNA, the CDR3 is TGTGCCAGCAGCATTCGGGAGACCCAGTACTTC.

The J gene is TRBJ2-7, the V gene TRBV7-2, with D tentatively TRBD2 (5 bases). The germline gives CDR1 SGHTA, CDR2 FQGNSA. CDR3 size: 12 residues. V lost 4 bases to trimming and J lost 6 bases, with 10 bases between them. The CDR3 sequence: CASSSVGGEQYF. The CDR3 DNA reads TGTGCCAGCAGCTCAGTAGGAGGCGAGCAGTACTTC.

This clonotype was detected a few times. This rearrangement joins TRBV20-1 to TRBJ1-2; D perhaps matches TRBD1 (5 bases). The CDR3 covers 12 residues. V dropped 5 bases and J dropped 8 bases, with 15 bases sitting between them. Looked up from germline, CDR1 is DFQATT and CDR2 is SNEGSKA (reference sequence). The CDR3 protein is CSAVTGASGYTF. The CDR3, as DNA: TGCAGTGCTGTTACAGGAGCTTCAGGCTACACCTTC.

This clonotype was seen at least ten times. The chain uses TRBV20-1 and TRBJ2-3; D ambiguous. The ends were cut back, 1 base at V and 5 bases at J, with 4 bases in the middle. Per the germline V gene, CDR1 is DFQATT and CDR2 is SNEGSKA (reference sequence). CDR3 size: 11 residues. The CDR3 here is CSARVKDTQYF. The CDR3, as DNA: TGCAGTGCTAGAGTGAAAGATACGCAGTATTTT.

The sample holds a few counts of this clonotype. The gene calls are TRBV4-1 and TRBJ2-3; D might be TRBD1 (6 bases). Between the trimmed V and J ends, which lost 2 bases and 3 bases, there was a span of 15 bases. Germline CDR1 is MGHRA and CDR2 is YSYEKL. The CDR3 sequence is 16 residues long. CDR3 coding DNA: TGCGCCAGCAGCCAATGGGCTGACCAGGGGACAGATACGCAGTATTTT. Translation: CASSQWADQGTDTQYF.

This clonotype was counted at least ten times. The chain joins TRBV6-6 to TRBJ2-1; D is possibly TRBD2 (6 bases). V lost 7 bases and J lost 4, with 8 bases in between. Germline V gene data show CDR1 as MNHNY and CDR2 as SVGAGI (reference sequence). The CDR3 totals 12 residues. CDR3 residues: CASNGRYNEQFF. CDR3 DNA sequence: TGTGCCAGCAACGGGAGATACAATGAGCAGTTCTTC.

The CDR3 DNA is TGCAGTGCTAGAACTAGCGGGGGGGCTTACAATGAGCAGTTCTTC. As protein: CSARTSGGAYNEQFF. The chain links TRBV20-1 to TRBJ2-1; 13 bases agree with TRBD2. Germline values: CDR1 DFQATT, CDR2 SNEGSKA (reference sequence). The ends lost 2 bases at V and 4 bases at J; junction bases unmatched: 2. The CDR3 length is 15 residues.

This clonotype was counted between two and nine times. This sequence joins TRBV4-3 and TRBJ2-7; maybe TRBD2 (7 bases). The CDR3 covers 15 residues. Germline CDR1 reads LGHNA; CDR2 reads YSLEER. Trimming removed 0 bases from V and 2 bases from J, with 11 bases in between. The CDR3 region is CASSQDQGTTYEQYF. DNA of the CDR3: TGCGCCAGCAGCCAAGACCAGGGGACTACCTACGAGCAGTACTTC.

This clonotype was picked up many times. The J gene is TRBJ2-7, the V gene TRBV5-5; no clear D. The V gene's germline CDR1 is SGHKS and CDR2 YYEKEE (reference sequence). The CDR3 runs 14 residues. Trimming removed 4 bases from V and 6 bases from J, with 17 bases in between. The CDR3 sequence: CASSPDWGRSEQYF. CDR3 DNA: TGTGCCAGCAGCCCCGACTGGGGAAGGAGCGAGCAGTACTTC.